What follows are 32 T cell receptor beta chains derived from one specimen sequenced in a study of CD8 T cells in ankylosing spondylitis. These TCRs are of unknown antigen specificity. TCRdb analysed the 5' RACE reads with MiXCR anew, one entry per CDR3 protein. The profile shows around 770,000 distinct CDR3 sequences, about 10% of them singletons. Study-level results: What appeared characteristic of ankylosing spondylitis blood was a TCR beta motif of 7 or 8 highly homologous variants.

The sample comprised blood, either unsorted or a sorted T cell fraction (not recorded which). The receptors come from a male donor with ankylosing spondylitis.

Only a few counts were recorded for this clonotype. The V and J genes are TRBV7-2 and TRBJ1-6; unclear D gene. Trimming took off 2 bases at V and 7 bases at J, with 12 bases between the two ends. Germline CDR1 and CDR2: SGHTA and FQGNSA. The length of the CDR3 is 15 residues. The CDR3, as DNA: TGTGCCAGCAGCTTATTAGGCGGCCGGAATTCACCCCTCCACTTT. It codes for CASSLLGGRNSPLHF.

This clonotype was seen many times. CDR3 in DNA: TGCAGTTCAGGGAGGGCCTTGCCAGATACGCAGTATTTT. Amino acid sequence: CSSGRALPDTQYF. The chain links TRBV20-1 to TRBJ2-3, with TRBD2 matching over 7 bases. Germline CDR1 DFQATT, CDR2 SNEGSKA (reference sequence). V gave up 8 bases and J gave up 4 bases; unmatched junction bases: 9. The CDR3 is made up of 13 amino acids.

The gene calls are TRBV5-1 and TRBJ2-5; a weak D match, TRBD1 (5 bases). This CDR3 is built from 14 residues. The ends were cut back, 0 bases at V and 5 bases at J, with 11 bases in the middle. The V gene's germline CDR1 is SGHRS and CDR2 YFSETQ. The CDR3 DNA reads TGCGCCAGCAGCTTGGAGGGGTACGGGGAGACCCAGTACTTC. The encoded protein is CASSLEGYGETQYF.

The chain has TRBV7-2 and TRBJ2-7, with 8 bases matching TRBD2. Germline CDR1 SGHTA, CDR2 FQGNSA. This CDR3 region has 15 residues. The V and J ends lost 5 bases and 0 bases, in that order; junction bases with no gene match: 6. The CDR3 spells CASSPGGASSYEQYF. CDR3 DNA: TGTGCCAGCAGCCCCGGGGGGGCGAGCTCCTACGAGCAGTACTTC.

This clonotype was picked up many times. CDR3 in DNA: TGCAGTGGACTTGCGACAAGAGCGGTCAATGAGCAGTTCTTC. Its translation: CSGLATRAVNEQFF. This sequence joins TRBV20-1 and TRBJ2-1; a possible D gene is TRBD2 (5 bases). The V end was cut by 7 bases, the J end by 6 bases, with 19 bases between. Germline V lookup: CDR1 DFQATT, CDR2 SNEGSKA (reference sequence). This CDR3 is 14 amino acids long.

The chain is built from TRBV20-1 and TRBJ1-1; D gene ambiguous. Germline lookup yields CDR1 DFQATT and CDR2 SNEGSKA (reference sequence). V lost 3 bases, J lost 4 bases, and 9 bases lay in between. This CDR3 comprises 12 residues. CDR3 sequence reads: CSASPLGTEAFF. The CDR3 bases are TGCAGTGCTAGTCCACTCGGCACTGAAGCTTTCTTT.

The chain uses TRBV5-6 and TRBJ2-5; TRBD1 might be the D (5 bases). V was clipped by 4 bases and J by 4 bases, with 17 bases between them. Germline loops: CDR1 SGHDT, CDR2 YYEEEE. The CDR3 is made up of 15 amino acids. The CDR3 DNA reads TGTGCCAGCAGCCGACTGCAGGGTCTTGCAGAGACCCAGTACTTC. It translates to CASSRLQGLAETQYF.

This clonotype has more than one count but fewer than ten. The rearrangement uses TRBV9 and TRBJ2-1; 13 bases map to TRBD2. Trimming removed 0 bases from V and 7 bases from J; junction bases left unmatched: 4. The germline gives CDR1 SGDLS, CDR2 YYNGEE. This CDR3 spans 16 amino acids. The chain's CDR3 is CASSVDLLAGGNEQFF. In nucleotides, the CDR3 is TGTGCCAGCAGCGTAGATTTACTAGCGGGGGGGAATGAGCAGTTCTTC.

This clonotype was observed a few times. The genes are TRBV20-1 and TRBJ2-2, with 8 bases identical to TRBD2. The CDR3 has 15 residues. Germline V gives CDR1 DFQATT, CDR2 SNEGSKA (reference sequence). The junction had 7 bases not matched to a gene; V was cut back by 5 bases and J by 2 bases. The CDR3 is CSAQGLAGNTGELFF. CDR3 nucleotides: TGCAGTGCTCAGGGGCTAGCGGGCAACACCGGGGAGCTGTTTTTT.

In this sample, this clonotype turned up a few times. The chain recombines TRBV7-3 with TRBJ2-4, with D possibly TRBD2 on 5 matching bases. Germline V gives CDR1 SGHTA, CDR2 FQGTGA. The ends were cut back, 0 bases at V and 4 bases at J, with 13 bases in the middle. The CDR3 contains 16 residues. CDR3 amino acids: CASSLTSQSGKNIQYF. The CDR3 coding sequence is TGTGCCAGCAGCTTAACGTCCCAATCGGGGAAAAACATTCAGTACTTC.

This clonotype showed up just a few times. The J gene is TRBJ2-7, the V gene TRBV7-2; D gene uncertain. Germline loops: CDR1 SGHTA, CDR2 FQGNSA. V was shortened by 0 bases and J by 4 bases, with 7 bases between the two germline ends. The CDR3 contains 13 residues. CDR3 nucleotide sequence: TGTGCCAGCAGCTTAGCGCGGATTTACGAGCAGTACTTC. Translation: CASSLARIYEQYF.

The rearrangement uses TRBV5-1 and TRBJ1-1, with D possibly being TRBD1 (6 bases). The CDR3 covers 18 residues. The ends were cut back, 1 base at V and 0 bases at J, with 19 bases in the middle. Germline V CDR1 and CDR2: SGHRS, YFSETQ. The CDR3 here is CASSLFPTADSLNTEAFF. The CDR3 nucleotides are TGCGCCAGCAGCTTGTTCCCGACGGCGGACAGTTTGAACACTGAAGCTTTCTTT.

This clonotype was picked up a small number of times. The chain joins TRBV4-3 to TRBJ1-3; no clear D gene. This CDR3 contains 15 residues. Between the trimmed V and J ends, which lost 0 bases and 6 bases, there was a span of 12 bases. Germline V gene data show CDR1 as LGHNA and CDR2 as YSLEER. CDR3: CASSQDIGHINTIYF. The CDR3 DNA reads TGCGCCAGCAGCCAAGATATTGGGCACATAAACACCATATATTTT.

The V call is TRBV7-8, the J call TRBJ2-7; tentative D call: TRBD1 (6 bases). The CDR3 covers 15 residues. Germline V lookup: CDR1 SGHVS, CDR2 FQNEAQ. V dropped 5 bases and J dropped 3 bases, with 17 bases sitting between them. CDR3 amino acids: CASSGATGPFYEQYF. CDR3 sequence (DNA): TGTGCCAGCAGCGGGGCGACAGGACCCTTCTACGAGCAGTACTTC.

The rearrangement uses TRBV6-5 and TRBJ2-7; 7 bases align to TRBD1. The CDR3 totals 14 residues. The J segment lost 2 bases and the V segment lost 2 bases, leaving 3 bases of the junction unmatched. Germline CDR1 reads MNHEY; CDR2 reads SVGAGI. CDR3 nucleotide sequence: TGTGCCAGCAGTTACGGACAGGCGACCTACGAGCAGTACTTC. It specifies CASSYGQATYEQYF.

The chain couples TRBV4-3 to TRBJ1-4; D is undetermined. V lost 1 base to trimming and J lost 8 bases, with 11 bases between them. CDR1 is LGHNA and CDR2 is YSLEER in the germline V gene. This CDR3 spans 14 amino acids. In nucleotides, the CDR3 is TGCGCCAGCAGCCAAGTGGAGTGGGTAGAAAAACTGTTTTTT. Protein: CASSQVEWVEKLFF.

This clonotype turned up a few times. The chain carries TRBV12-3 or TRBV12-4 and TRBJ1-2; TRBD1 is a possible D gene (6 bases). V was shortened by 7 bases and J by 6 bases, with 12 bases between the two germline ends. The CDR3 spans 12 residues. The CDR3 nucleotides read TGTGCCAGCACGCGAGCAGGGGATGGCTACACCTTC. This gives the protein CASTRAGDGYTF.

The chain carries TRBV2 and TRBJ2-2; D uncertain. CDR1 and CDR2 from the germline V gene are SNHLY and FYNNEI. CDR3 length equals 13 residues. Trimming took off 6 bases at V and 6 bases at J, with 11 bases between the two ends. CDR3 nucleotides: TGTGCCAGCAGGAATAGGGCGGCCGGGGAGCTGTTTTTT. Encoded protein: CASRNRAAGELFF.

This clonotype was detected a few times. The CDR3 coding sequence is TGCAGTGCCCCCGACAGGGTCGGGAATCAGCCCCAGCATTTT. This translates into CSAPDRVGNQPQHF. The chain combines TRBV20-1 with TRBJ1-5, with TRBD1 identical over 7 bases. The J segment lost 4 bases and the V segment lost 6 bases, leaving 9 bases of the junction unmatched. The CDR3 runs 14 residues. CDR1 and CDR2 (germline): DFQATT, SNEGSKA (reference sequence).

This clonotype has more than one count but fewer than ten. The chain links TRBV9 to TRBJ2-1, with unresolved D. Germline CDR1 and CDR2: SGDLS and YYNGEE. V was cut by 3 bases and J by 4 bases, with 8 bases left in between. The CDR3 is 13 amino acids. This CDR3 reads CASSAFRYNEQFF. The CDR3 DNA follows: TGTGCCAGCAGCGCGTTCAGGTACAATGAGCAGTTCTTC.

This clonotype has a handful of counts. The chain couples TRBV12-3 or TRBV12-4 to TRBJ2-7; 9 positions match TRBD1. The CDR3 sequence is 14 residues long. The V and J ends lost 5 bases and 5 bases, in that order; junction bases with no gene match: 7. Here the CDR3 reads CASSIRQGVNEQYF. The CDR3 DNA reads as TGTGCCAGCAGTATCCGACAGGGGGTCAACGAGCAGTACTTC.

The chain recombines TRBV20-1 with TRBJ1-6; a weak D match, TRBD1 (6 bases). Germline values: CDR1 DFQATT, CDR2 SNEGSKA (reference sequence). V gave up 4 bases and J gave up 8 bases, with 12 bases separating them. The CDR3 contains 13 residues. CDR3 nucleotides: TGCAGTGCTACCCGGGGGGCGTATTCACCCCTCCACTTT. Translating gives CSATRGAYSPLHF.

This clonotype occurred many times. The chain combines TRBV21-1 with TRBJ1-1; the table's D call, TRBD1, has no DNA check behind it. TRBV21-1 is a recognized pseudogene. The CDR3 length is 15 residues. The CDR3 loop reads CASSKVCRGDGGAFF. Here the CDR3 DNA reads TGTGCCAGCAGCAAAGTTTGCAGGGGCGATGGGGGAGCTTTCTTT.

This clonotype was recorded at least ten times. V is TRBV12-3 or TRBV12-4 and J is TRBJ2-2; 12 positions match TRBD2. CDR3 length equals 16 residues. The ends lost 7 bases at V and 6 bases at J; junction bases unmatched: 9. The CDR3 region is CASTLTSGRYPGELFF. CDR3 DNA sequence: TGTGCCAGCACCCTGACTAGCGGGAGATACCCCGGGGAGCTGTTTTTT.

This chain joins TRBV18 and TRBJ1-1, with unresolved D. V was clipped by 2 bases and J by 5 bases, with 15 bases between them. There are 15 residues in the CDR3. Germline V gene lookup returns CDR1 KGHSH and CDR2 LQKENI. As DNA, the CDR3 is TGTGCCAGCTCACCAAACTCCGGGATCTTTACTGAAGCTTTCTTT. The encoded protein is CASSPNSGIFTEAFF.

The rearrangement links TRBV29-1 to TRBJ1-4, with 11 bases identical to TRBD1. The junction had 6 bases not matched to a gene; V was cut back by 4 bases and J by 8 bases. This CDR3 contains 14 residues. The germline V gene has CDR1 SQVTM and CDR2 ANQGSEA. The CDR3 DNA is TGCAGCGTTGGGACAGGGGGCTTCGAAGAAAAACTGTTTTTT. This encodes CSVGTGGFEEKLFF.

CDR3 protein: CASSLELGAYEQYF. CDR3 bases: TGCGCCAGCAGCTTGGAATTAGGTGCCTACGAGCAGTACTTC. The rearrangement uses TRBV5-1 and TRBJ2-7; D is unresolved. The V gene's germline CDR1 is SGHRS and CDR2 YFSETQ. Deletions cut 0 bases from V and 2 bases from J, with 9 bases between. This CDR3 has 14 residues.

This rearrangement joins TRBV5-1 to TRBJ2-1, with 10 bases identical to TRBD2. Germline values: CDR1 SGHRS, CDR2 YFSETQ. With V trimmed by 2 bases and J by 6 bases, 11 bases remained unmatched. CDR3 size: 17 residues. Here the CDR3 reads CASSLGSGRAVGNEQFF. The CDR3 nucleotides read TGCGCCAGCAGCTTAGGGAGCGGGAGGGCTGTCGGCAATGAGCAGTTCTTC.

The chain is built from TRBV28 and TRBJ2-7; 8 bases are a match to TRBD2. CDR3 length: 16 amino acids. V lost 1 base and J lost 3; bases outside the gene matches: 8. Germline V gene sequence: CDR1 MDHEN, CDR2 SYDVKM. The CDR3 sequence is CASSLYLAGPNYEQYF. CDR3 in DNA: TGTGCCAGCAGTTTATATTTAGCGGGACCCAACTACGAGCAGTACTTC.

The CDR3, as DNA: TGCAGTGCACAGGGTAGGCAGCCCCAGCATTTT. Its protein is CSAQGRQPQHF. This chain joins TRBV20-1 and TRBJ1-5; D may be TRBD1 (6 bases). Germline-derived CDR1 and CDR2 are DFQATT and SNEGSKA (reference sequence). Trimming shortened V by 6 bases and J by 7 bases, and 10 bases separated the two germline ends. This CDR3 comprises 11 residues.

This clonotype was seen a handful of times. V and J are TRBV7-9 and TRBJ2-7; 7 nucleotides agree with TRBD1. The trim removed 3 bases at V and 0 bases at J, leaving 5 bases unmatched. The CDR3 totals 15 residues. The V gene's germline CDR1 is SEHNR and CDR2 FQNEAQ (reference sequence). The CDR3 reads CASSFRRGSSYEQYF. In DNA, the CDR3 is TGTGCCAGCAGCTTTCGCAGGGGGAGCTCCTACGAGCAGTACTTC.

The chain is built from TRBV6-1 and TRBJ1-5; tentatively, D is TRBD1 (5 bases). The CDR3 contains 13 residues. The germline V gene encodes CDR1 MNHNS and CDR2 SASEGT. V was shortened by 7 bases and J by 9 bases, with 16 bases between the two germline ends. The CDR3 is CASKRQGGPPQHF. The CDR3 bases are TGTGCCAGCAAGAGGCAGGGCGGTCCGCCCCAGCATTTT.